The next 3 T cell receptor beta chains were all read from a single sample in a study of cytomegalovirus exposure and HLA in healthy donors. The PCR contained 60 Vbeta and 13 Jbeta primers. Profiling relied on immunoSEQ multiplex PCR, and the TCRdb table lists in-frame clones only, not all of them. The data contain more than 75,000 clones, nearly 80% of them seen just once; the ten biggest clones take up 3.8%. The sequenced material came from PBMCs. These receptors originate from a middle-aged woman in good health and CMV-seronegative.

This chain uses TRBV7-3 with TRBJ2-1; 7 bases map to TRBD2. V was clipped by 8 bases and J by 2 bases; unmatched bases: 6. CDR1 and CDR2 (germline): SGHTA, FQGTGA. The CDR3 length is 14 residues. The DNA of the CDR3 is TGTGCCAGCTCTTCACGGGGGGCCTACAATGAGCAGTTCTTC. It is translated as CASSSRGAYNEQFF. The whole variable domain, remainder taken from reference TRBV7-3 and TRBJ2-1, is GAGVSQTPSNKVTEKGKYVELRCDPISGHTALYWYRQSLGQGPEFLIYFQGTGAADDSGLPNDRFFAVRPEGSVSTLKIQRTERGDSAVYLCASSSRGAYNEQFFGPGTRLTVL.

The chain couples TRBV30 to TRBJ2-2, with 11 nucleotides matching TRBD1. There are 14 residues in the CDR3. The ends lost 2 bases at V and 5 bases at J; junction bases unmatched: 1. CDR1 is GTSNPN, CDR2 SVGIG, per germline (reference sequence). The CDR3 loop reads CAWSRDRGTGELFF. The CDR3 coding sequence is TGTGCCTGGAGTAGGGACAGGGGGACCGGGGAGCTGTTTTTT.

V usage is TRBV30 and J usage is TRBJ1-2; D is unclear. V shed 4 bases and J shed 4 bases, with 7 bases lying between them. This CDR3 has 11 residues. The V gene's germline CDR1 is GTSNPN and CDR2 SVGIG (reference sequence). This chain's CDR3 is CAWTSGYGYTF. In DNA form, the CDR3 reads TGTGCCTGGACCTCGGGCTATGGCTACACCTTC.